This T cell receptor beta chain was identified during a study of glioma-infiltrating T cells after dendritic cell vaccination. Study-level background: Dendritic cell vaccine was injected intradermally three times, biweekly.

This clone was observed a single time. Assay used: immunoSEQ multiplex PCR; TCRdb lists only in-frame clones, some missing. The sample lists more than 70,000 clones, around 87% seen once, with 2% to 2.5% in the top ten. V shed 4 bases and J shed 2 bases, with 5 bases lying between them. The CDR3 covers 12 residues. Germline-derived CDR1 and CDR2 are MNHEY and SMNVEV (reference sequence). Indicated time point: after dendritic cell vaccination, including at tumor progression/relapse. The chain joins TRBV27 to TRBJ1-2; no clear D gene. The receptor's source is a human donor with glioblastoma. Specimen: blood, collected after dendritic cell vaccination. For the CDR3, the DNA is TGTGCCAGCAGTTCCGGGAACTATGGCTACACCTTC. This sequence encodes CASSSGNYGYTF.